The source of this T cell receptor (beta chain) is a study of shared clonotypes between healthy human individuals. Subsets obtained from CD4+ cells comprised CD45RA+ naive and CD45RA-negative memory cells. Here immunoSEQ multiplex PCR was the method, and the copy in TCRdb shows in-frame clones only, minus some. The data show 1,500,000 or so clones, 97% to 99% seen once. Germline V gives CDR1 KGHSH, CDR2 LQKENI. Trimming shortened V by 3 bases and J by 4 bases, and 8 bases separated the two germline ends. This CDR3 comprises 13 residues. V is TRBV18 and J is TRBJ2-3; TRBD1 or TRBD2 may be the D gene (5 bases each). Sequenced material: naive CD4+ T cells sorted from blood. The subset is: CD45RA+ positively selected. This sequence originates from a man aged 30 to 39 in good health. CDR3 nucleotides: TGTGCCAGCTCACCCGGGGCACCAGATACGCAGTATTTT. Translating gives CASSPGAPDTQYF.